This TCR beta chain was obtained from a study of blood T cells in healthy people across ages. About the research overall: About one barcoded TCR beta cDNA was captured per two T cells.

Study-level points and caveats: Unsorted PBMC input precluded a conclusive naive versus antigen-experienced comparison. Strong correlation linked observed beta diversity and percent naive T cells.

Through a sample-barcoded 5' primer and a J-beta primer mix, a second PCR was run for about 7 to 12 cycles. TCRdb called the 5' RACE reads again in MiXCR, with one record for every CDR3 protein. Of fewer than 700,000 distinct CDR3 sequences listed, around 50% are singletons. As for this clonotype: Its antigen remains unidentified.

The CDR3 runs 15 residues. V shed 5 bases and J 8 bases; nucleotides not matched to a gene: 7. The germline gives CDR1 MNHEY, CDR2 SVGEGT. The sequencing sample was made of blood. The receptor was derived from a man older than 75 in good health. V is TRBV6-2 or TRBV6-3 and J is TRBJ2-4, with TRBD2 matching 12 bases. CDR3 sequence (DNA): TGTGCCAGCAGTCCTCTAGCGGGAGGGAGGTACATTCAGTACTTC. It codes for CASSPLAGGRYIQYF.